This TCR beta chain derives from a study of shared clonotypes between healthy human individuals. The authors split each subset's genomic DNA evenly across several immunoSEQ plates. The data were produced by immunoSEQ multiplex PCR, yet TCRdb's version contains in-frame clones alone and is incomplete. The sample contains about 2.1 million clones, around 93% of which appear only once. Trimming removed 1 base at V and 1 base at J, with 11 bases between. This CDR3 comprises 15 residues. Germline V gene data show CDR1 as SNHLY and CDR2 as FYNNEI. As regards this clone: The antigen remains undetermined.

The naive CD8 subset, CD45RO-negative cells positively selected for CCR7, excluded terminally differentiated effector memory CD45RA+ cells. Donors included only healthy HIV-negative adults lacking recent acute infections or vaccinations. Study observations and caveats: Despite large depth, sorted-subset datasets appeared incompletely sequenced. The study generally estimated greater richness for naive than memory subsets.

This TCR derives from a man aged 18 to 29 in good health. Some clones in this sample may be carry-over from other donors' samples. The V and J genes are TRBV2 and TRBJ2-7; TRBD1 or TRBD2 may be the D gene (5 bases each). Material: naive CD8+ T cells from PBMCs. This chain's CDR3 is CASSEVGEKSYEQYF. Here the CDR3 DNA reads TGTGCCAGCAGTGAAGTGGGGGAGAAGTCCTACGAGCAGTACTTC. The whole variable domain, remainder taken from reference TRBV2 and TRBJ2-7, is EPEVTQTPSHQVTQMGQEVILRCVPISNHLYFYWYRQILGQKVEFLVSFYNNEISEKSEIFDDQFSVERPDGSNFTLKIRSTKLEDSAMYFCASSEVGEKSYEQYFGPGTRLTVT.